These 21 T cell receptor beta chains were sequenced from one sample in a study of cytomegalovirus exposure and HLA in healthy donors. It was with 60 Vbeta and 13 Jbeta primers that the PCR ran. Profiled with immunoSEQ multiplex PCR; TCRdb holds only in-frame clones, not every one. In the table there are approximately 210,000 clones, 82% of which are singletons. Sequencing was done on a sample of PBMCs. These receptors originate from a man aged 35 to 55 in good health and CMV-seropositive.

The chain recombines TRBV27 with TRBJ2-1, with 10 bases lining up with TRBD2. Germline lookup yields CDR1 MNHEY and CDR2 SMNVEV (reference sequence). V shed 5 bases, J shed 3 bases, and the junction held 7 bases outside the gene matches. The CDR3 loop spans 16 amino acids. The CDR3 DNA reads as TGTGCCAGCAGTGACCGGGGACTAGCGAACTACAATGAGCAGTTCTTC. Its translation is CASSDRGLANYNEQFF.

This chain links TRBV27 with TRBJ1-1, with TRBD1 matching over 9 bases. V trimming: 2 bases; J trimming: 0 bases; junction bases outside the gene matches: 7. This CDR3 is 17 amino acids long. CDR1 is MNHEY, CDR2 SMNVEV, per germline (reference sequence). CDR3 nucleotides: TGTGCCAGCAGTTTAAGAACAGGGGGCCGTTTGAACACTGAAGCTTTCTTT. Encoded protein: CASSLRTGGRLNTEAFF.

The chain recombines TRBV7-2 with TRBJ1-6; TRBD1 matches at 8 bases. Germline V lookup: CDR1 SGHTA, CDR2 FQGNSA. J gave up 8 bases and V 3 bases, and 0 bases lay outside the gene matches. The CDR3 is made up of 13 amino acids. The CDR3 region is CASSLDRDSPLHF. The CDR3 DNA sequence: TGTGCCAGCAGCTTGGACAGGGATTCACCCCTCCACTTT.

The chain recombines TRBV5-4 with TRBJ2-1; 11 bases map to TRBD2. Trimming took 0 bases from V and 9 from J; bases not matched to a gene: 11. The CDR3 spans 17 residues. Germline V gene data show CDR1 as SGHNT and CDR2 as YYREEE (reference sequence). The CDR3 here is CASSLGAGTSGSGEQFF. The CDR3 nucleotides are TGTGCCAGCAGCTTGGGGGCGGGTACTAGCGGGAGCGGTGAGCAGTTCTTC.

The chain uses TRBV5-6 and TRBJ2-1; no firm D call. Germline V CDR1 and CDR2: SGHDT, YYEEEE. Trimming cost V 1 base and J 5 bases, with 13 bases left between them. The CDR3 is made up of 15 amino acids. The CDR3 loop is CASSLKPALDNEQFF. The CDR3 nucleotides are TGTGCCAGCAGCTTGAAGCCAGCGTTGGACAATGAGCAGTTCTTC.

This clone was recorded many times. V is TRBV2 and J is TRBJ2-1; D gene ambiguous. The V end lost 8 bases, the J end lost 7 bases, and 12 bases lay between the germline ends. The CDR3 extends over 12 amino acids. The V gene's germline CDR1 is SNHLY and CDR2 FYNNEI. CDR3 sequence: CASWNGRNEQFF. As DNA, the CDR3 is TGTGCCAGCTGGAACGGCAGGAATGAGCAGTTCTTC.

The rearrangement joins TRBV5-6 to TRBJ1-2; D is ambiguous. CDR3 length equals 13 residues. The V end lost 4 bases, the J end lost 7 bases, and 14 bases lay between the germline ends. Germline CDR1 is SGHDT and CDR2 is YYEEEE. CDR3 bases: TGTGCCAGCAGCCTGGGCAGGAACAGTGGCTACACCTTC. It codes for CASSLGRNSGYTF.

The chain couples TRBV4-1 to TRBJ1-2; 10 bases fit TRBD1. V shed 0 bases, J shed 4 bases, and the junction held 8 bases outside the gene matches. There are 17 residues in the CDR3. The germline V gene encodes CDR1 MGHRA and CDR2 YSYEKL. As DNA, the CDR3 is TGCGCCAGCAGCCAAGATAGACAGGGGGCGGGTTTCTATGGCTACACCTTC. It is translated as CASSQDRQGAGFYGYTF.

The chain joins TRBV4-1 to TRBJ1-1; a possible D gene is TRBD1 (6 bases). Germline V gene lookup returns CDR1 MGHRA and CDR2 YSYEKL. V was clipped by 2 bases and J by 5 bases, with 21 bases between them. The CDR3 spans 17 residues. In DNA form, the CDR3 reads TGCGCCAGCAGCCAAAGGCGGGGGGGGGCTCCGGGGACTGAAGCTTTCTTT. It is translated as CASSQRRGGAPGTEAFF.

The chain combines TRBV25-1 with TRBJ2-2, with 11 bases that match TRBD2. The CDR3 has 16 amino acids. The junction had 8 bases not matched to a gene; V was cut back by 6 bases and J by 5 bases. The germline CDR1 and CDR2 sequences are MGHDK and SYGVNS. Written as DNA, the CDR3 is TGTGCCAGCAGCCAGATTCTAGCGGGAGGAACCGGGGAGCTGTTTTTT. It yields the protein CASSQILAGGTGELFF.

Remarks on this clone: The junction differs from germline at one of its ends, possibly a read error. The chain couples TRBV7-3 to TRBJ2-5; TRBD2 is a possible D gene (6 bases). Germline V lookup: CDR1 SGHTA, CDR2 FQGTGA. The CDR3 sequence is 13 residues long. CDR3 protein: CASSGDSQGTQYF. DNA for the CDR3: TGTGCCAGCAGCGGGGACTCCCAAGGGACCCAGTACTTC.

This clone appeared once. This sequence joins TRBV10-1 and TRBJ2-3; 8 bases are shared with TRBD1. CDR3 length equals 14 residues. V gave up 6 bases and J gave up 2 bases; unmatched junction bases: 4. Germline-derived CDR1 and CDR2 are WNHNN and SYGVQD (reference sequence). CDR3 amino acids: CASRSGGNTDTQYF. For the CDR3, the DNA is TGCGCCAGCAGGTCAGGGGGCAACACAGATACGCAGTATTTT.

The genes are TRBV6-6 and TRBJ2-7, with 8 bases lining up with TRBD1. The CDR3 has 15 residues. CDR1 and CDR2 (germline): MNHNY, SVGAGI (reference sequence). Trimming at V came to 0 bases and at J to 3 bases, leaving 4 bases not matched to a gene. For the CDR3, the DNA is TGTGCCAGCAGTTACTCTCGGACAGGGCGCTACGAGCAGTACTTC. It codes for CASSYSRTGRYEQYF.

The CDR3 here is CASSQEPGMGNEQFF. The CDR3 DNA sequence: TGCGCCAGCAGCCAAGAACCGGGGATGGGCAATGAGCAGTTCTTC. The chain employs TRBV4-1 and TRBJ2-1; tentative D call: TRBD2 (5 bases). The ends were cut back, 0 bases at V and 6 bases at J, with 12 bases in the middle. The CDR3 has 15 residues. Germline V lookup: CDR1 MGHRA, CDR2 YSYEKL.

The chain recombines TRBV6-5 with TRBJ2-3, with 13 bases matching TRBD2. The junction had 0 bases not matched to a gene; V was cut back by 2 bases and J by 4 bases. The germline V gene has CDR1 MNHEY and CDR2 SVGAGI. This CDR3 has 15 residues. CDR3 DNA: TGTGCCAGCAGTTACGGACTAGCGGGAGCAGATACGCAGTATTTT. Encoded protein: CASSYGLAGADTQYF.

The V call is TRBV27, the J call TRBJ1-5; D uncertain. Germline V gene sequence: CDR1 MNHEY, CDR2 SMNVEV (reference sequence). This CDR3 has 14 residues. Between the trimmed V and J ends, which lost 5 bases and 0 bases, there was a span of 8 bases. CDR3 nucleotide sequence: TGTGCCAGCAGTGACATGAATAGCAATCAGCCCCAGCATTTT. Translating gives CASSDMNSNQPQHF.

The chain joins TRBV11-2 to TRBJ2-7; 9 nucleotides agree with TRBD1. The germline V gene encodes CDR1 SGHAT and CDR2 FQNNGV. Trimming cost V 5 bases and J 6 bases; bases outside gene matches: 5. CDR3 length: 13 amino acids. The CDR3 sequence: CASSPDRGGEQYV. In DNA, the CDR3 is TGTGCCAGCAGCCCGGACAGGGGAGGCGAGCAGTACGTC.

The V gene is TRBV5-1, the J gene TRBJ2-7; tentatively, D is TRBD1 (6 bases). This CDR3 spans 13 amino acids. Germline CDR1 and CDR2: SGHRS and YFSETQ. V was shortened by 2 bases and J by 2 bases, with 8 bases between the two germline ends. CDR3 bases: TGCGCCAGCAGCTTCAACAGGGCCTACGAGCAGTACTTC. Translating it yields CASSFNRAYEQYF.

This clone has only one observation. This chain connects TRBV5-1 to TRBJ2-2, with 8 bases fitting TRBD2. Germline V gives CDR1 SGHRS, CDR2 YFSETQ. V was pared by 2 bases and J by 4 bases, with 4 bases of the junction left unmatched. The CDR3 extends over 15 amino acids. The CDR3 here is CASSLIAGSTGELFF. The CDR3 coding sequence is TGCGCCAGCAGCTTAATAGCGGGATCCACCGGGGAGCTGTTTTTT.

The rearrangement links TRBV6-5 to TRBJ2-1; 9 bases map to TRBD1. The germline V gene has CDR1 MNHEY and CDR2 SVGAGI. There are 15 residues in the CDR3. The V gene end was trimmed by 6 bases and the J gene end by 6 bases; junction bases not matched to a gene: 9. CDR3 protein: CASRRDRASGNEQFF. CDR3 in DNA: TGTGCCAGCAGAAGGGACAGGGCATCGGGCAATGAGCAGTTCTTC.

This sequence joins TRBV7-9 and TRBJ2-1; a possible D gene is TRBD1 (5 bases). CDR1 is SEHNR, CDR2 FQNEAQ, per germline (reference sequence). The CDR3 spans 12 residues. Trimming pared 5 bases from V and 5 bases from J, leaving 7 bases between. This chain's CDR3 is CASSGANNEQFF. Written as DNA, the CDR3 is TGTGCCAGCAGCGGGGCGAACAATGAGCAGTTCTTC.